A single sample gave rise to the 22 T cell receptor beta chains below, sequenced in a study of shared clonotypes between healthy human individuals. This table comes from immunoSEQ multiplex PCR, and its TCRdb copy is limited to in-frame clones, with some not included. Counted here are over a million clones, 95% to 97% occurring once; the ten biggest clones make up roughly 1.1%. Sequences were obtained from naive CD4+ T cells sorted from blood. The subset: CD45RA+ positively selected. Receptors were obtained from a man aged 30-40 years in good health.

This clone was observed once. The rearrangement links TRBV11-3 to TRBJ1-1; 7 nucleotides match TRBD1. Germline CDR1 SGHNT, CDR2 YENEEA. The CDR3 runs to 16 residues. Germline trimming cut 3 bases from V and 5 bases from J; bases unmatched to any gene: 12. The CDR3 nucleotides are TGTGCCAGCAGCTTGAAAGGGGGCGCGGGCGGTACTGAAGCTTTCTTT. Translating it yields CASSLKGGAGGTEAFF. The whole variable domain, filled in from reference TRBV11-3 and TRBJ1-1, reads EAGVVQSPRYKIIEKKQPVAFWCNPISGHNTLYWYLQNLGQGPELLIRYENEEAVDDSQLPKDRFSAERLKGVDSTLKIQPAELGDSAVYLCASSLKGGAGGTEAFFGQGTRLTVV.

The chain joins TRBV7-8 to TRBJ1-5, with D unclear. The CDR3 totals 15 residues. V lost 0 bases to trimming and J lost 5 bases, with 11 bases between them. The V gene's germline CDR1 is SGHVS and CDR2 FQNEAQ. The CDR3 coding sequence is TGTGCCAGCAGCTTAGCGGTCAGCTACCATCAGCCCCAGCATTTT. Translation: CASSLAVSYHQPQHF.

This rearrangement joins TRBV27 to TRBJ1-5; no firm D call. CDR3 size: 14 residues. Germline assignment: CDR1 MNHEY and CDR2 SMNVEV (reference sequence). V lost 5 bases to trimming and J lost 1 base, with 9 bases between them. CDR3 loop: CASSPQASNQPQHF. In DNA, the CDR3 is TGTGCCAGCAGTCCGCAAGCCAGCAATCAGCCCCAGCATTTT.

This clone turned up a few times. J is TRBJ2-7 and V is TRBV19; D uncertain. V lost 1 base, J lost 6 bases, and 10 bases lay in between. The CDR3 contains 13 residues. The germline V gene has CDR1 LNHDA and CDR2 SQIVND (reference sequence). The DNA of the CDR3 is TGTGCCAGTAGTATAGGAGGTATTTTCGAGCAGTACTTC. Its translation: CASSIGGIFEQYF. Complete variable domain (other parts from reference TRBV19 and TRBJ2-7): DGGITQSPKYLFRKEGQNVTLSCEQNLNHDAMYWYRQDPGQGLRLIYYSQIVNDFQKGDIAEGYSVSREKKESFPLTVTSAQKNPTAFYLCASSIGGIFEQYFGPGTRLTVT.

V and J are TRBV5-1 and TRBJ2-3; D call uncertain. Trimming left V 1 base short and J 1 base short, with 10 bases between. Germline assignment: CDR1 SGHRS and CDR2 YFSETQ. This CDR3 has 15 residues. The CDR3 DNA reads as TGCGCCAGCAGCTTGCGAACTCACGGCACAGATACGCAGTATTTT. Protein: CASSLRTHGTDTQYF.

V and J are TRBV19 and TRBJ2-1; 10 bases align to TRBD2. The CDR3 length is 13 residues. V lost 4 bases, J lost 13 bases, and 7 bases stayed unmatched. The germline gives CDR1 LNHDA, CDR2 SQIVND (reference sequence). The CDR3 DNA is TGTGCCAGTAGTACCCAAGGACTAGCGGCACAGTTCTTC. It encodes CASSTQGLAAQFF.

V and J are TRBV27 and TRBJ2-5; D is possibly TRBD1 or TRBD2 (5 bases each). This CDR3 spans 12 amino acids. Germline V gives CDR1 MNHEY, CDR2 SMNVEV (reference sequence). Trimming stripped 6 bases from V and 7 bases from J, with 12 bases between. The CDR3 region has the DNA TGTGCCAGCAGCAGTTCTGGGGGGACCCAGTACTTC. It is translated as CASSSSGGTQYF.

The V call is TRBV10-1, the J call TRBJ2-2; 7 bases fit TRBD2. Germline loops: CDR1 WNHNN, CDR2 SYGVQD (reference sequence). The CDR3 length is 16 residues. J lost 9 bases, V lost 5 bases, and 15 bases had no gene match. Written as DNA, the CDR3 is TGCGCCAGCAGTCGGGGCGCTGGGACTACCAGCTGGGAGCTGTTTTTT. It yields the protein CASSRGAGTTSWELFF.

The chain employs TRBV19 and TRBJ1-1; D is uncertain. The V and J ends lost 3 bases and 4 bases respectively, with 9 bases between them. CDR3 size: 13 residues. Germline V gene lookup returns CDR1 LNHDA and CDR2 SQIVND (reference sequence). This chain's CDR3 is CASSISVGTEAFF. CDR3 nucleotide sequence: TGTGCCAGTAGTATTTCGGTTGGCACTGAAGCTTTCTTT.

V gene TRBV18 combines with J gene TRBJ1-1, with D tentatively TRBD1 (5 bases). CDR3 size: 14 residues. Deletions cut 3 bases from V and 6 bases from J, with 14 bases between. CDR1 and CDR2 (germline): KGHSH, LQKENI. The CDR3 sequence is CASSPVGGGPEAFF. The CDR3 DNA reads TGTGCCAGCTCACCGGTTGGGGGGGGACCTGAAGCTTTCTTT.

This chain uses TRBV19 with TRBJ2-7; 7 bases are shared with TRBD2. V gave up 6 bases and J gave up 2 bases; unmatched junction bases: 13. The CDR3 sequence is 16 residues long. Per germline, CDR1 LNHDA and CDR2 SQIVND (reference sequence). CDR3 sequence: CASSPSGSAPAYEQYF. Written as DNA, the CDR3 is TGTGCCAGTAGCCCTAGCGGTTCAGCCCCTGCCTACGAGCAGTACTTC.

The chain couples TRBV5-1 to TRBJ2-2; 9 bases are a match to TRBD2. CDR1 SGHRS and CDR2 YFSETQ come from the germline V gene. V shed 4 bases, J shed 6 bases, and the junction held 10 bases outside the gene matches. The CDR3 covers 16 residues. The CDR3 DNA sequence: TGCGCCAGCAGCCCGACTAGCGGAAGTAACGCCGGGGAGCTGTTTTTT. Residues: CASSPTSGSNAGELFF. Variable domain in full (rest from reference TRBV5-1 and TRBJ2-2): KAGVTQTPRYLIKTRGQQVTLSCSPISGHRSVSWYQQTPGQGLQFLFEYFSETQRNKGNFPGRFSGRQFSNSRSEMNVSTLELGDSALYLCASSPTSGSNAGELFFGEGSRLTVL.

The genes are TRBV5-6 and TRBJ2-2, with a weak D call TRBD1 (6 bases). Germline V CDR1 and CDR2: SGHDT, YYEEEE. V was pared by 4 bases and J by 6 bases, with 16 bases between. The CDR3 consists of 15 residues. The CDR3 sequence is CASSTQGMGPGELFF. The CDR3 DNA reads TGTGCCAGCAGCACCCAGGGGATGGGACCCGGGGAGCTGTTTTTT.

The chain links TRBV23-1 to TRBJ2-6, with 11 nucleotides matching TRBD1. TRBV23-1 is an open reading frame, and its role is uncertain. CDR3 length: 20 amino acids. V gave up 3 bases and J gave up 2 bases; unmatched junction bases: 12. CDR3 residues: CASSHPPDGTGGPGANVLTF. The DNA for the CDR3 is TGCGCCAGCAGTCATCCCCCCGACGGGACAGGGGGGCCTGGGGCCAACGTCCTGACTTTC.

This chain links TRBV5-1 with TRBJ1-1; 9 bases align to TRBD1. Germline V gives CDR1 SGHRS, CDR2 YFSETQ. V lost 3 bases to trimming and J lost 5 bases; unmatched junction nucleotides: 17. The CDR3 spans 18 residues. The CDR3 region is CASSSAPGQGLIRTEAFF. The DNA for the CDR3 is TGCGCCAGCAGCTCGGCTCCGGGACAGGGTTTGATTCGAACTGAAGCTTTCTTT.

The genes are TRBV5-1 and TRBJ2-1; TRBD1 agrees at 9 bases. In germline, CDR1 is SGHRS, CDR2 YFSETQ. The J segment lost 9 bases and the V segment lost 4 bases, leaving 14 bases of the junction unmatched. The CDR3 length is 16 residues. CDR3 sequence reads: CASSRGIGQGTGEQFF. As DNA, the CDR3 is TGCGCCAGCAGCAGAGGAATCGGACAGGGGACGGGTGAGCAGTTCTTC.

The chain joins TRBV5-8 to TRBJ2-5; 11 nucleotides agree with TRBD1. The junction had 7 bases not matched to a gene; V was cut back by 4 bases and J by 5 bases. The CDR3 extends over 15 amino acids. CDR1 and CDR2 (germline): SGHTS, YDEGEE. In DNA form, the CDR3 reads TGTGCCAGCAGCGGCCGGACAGGGGGCGGTGAGACCCAGTACTTC. The encoded protein is CASSGRTGGGETQYF.

The chain employs TRBV7-6 and TRBJ1-1; TRBD1 matches 8 bases. J lost 3 bases, V lost 3 bases, and 0 bases had no gene match. This CDR3 has 13 amino acids. From germline, CDR1 is SGHVS and CDR2 FNYEAQ. This chain's CDR3 is CASSFRGHTEAFF. In DNA form, the CDR3 reads TGTGCCAGCAGCTTCAGGGGGCACACTGAAGCTTTCTTT.

V usage is TRBV6-5 and J usage is TRBJ2-7; 13 bases are a match to TRBD2. CDR3 length: 16 amino acids. Germline assignment: CDR1 MNHEY and CDR2 SVGAGI. Trimming cost V 3 bases and J 4 bases; bases outside gene matches: 6. CDR3 in amino acids: CASSYWTSGSRYEQYF. CDR3 nucleotide sequence: TGTGCCAGCAGTTATTGGACTAGCGGGAGTAGATACGAGCAGTACTTC.

This chain links TRBV2 with TRBJ2-2; D possibly uses TRBD1 or TRBD2 (5 bases each). The ends were cut back, 7 bases at V and 1 base at J, with 10 bases in the middle. The CDR3 loop spans 14 amino acids. Germline lookup yields CDR1 SNHLY and CDR2 FYNNEI. CDR3 sequence (DNA): TGTGCCAGCACTGGGACGGGGAACACCGGGGAGCTGTTTTTT. Translation gives CASTGTGNTGELFF.

This chain links TRBV19 with TRBJ1-5; D possibly corresponds to TRBD1 (5 bases). This CDR3 is 15 amino acids long. Trimming left V 2 bases short and J 1 base short, with 9 bases between. CDR1 is LNHDA and CDR2 is SQIVND in the germline V gene (reference sequence). CDR3 in DNA: TGTGCCAGTAGTATACAGGGTCGGAGCAATCAGCCCCAGCATTTT. Translation: CASSIQGRSNQPQHF.

The chain employs TRBV10-3 and TRBJ2-1, with 13 bases identical to TRBD2. This CDR3 spans 13 amino acids. CDR1 and CDR2 from the germline V gene are ENHRY and SYGVKD. The J segment lost 7 bases and the V segment lost 6 bases, leaving 0 bases of the junction unmatched. The CDR3 sequence is CAIRTSGRNEQFF. The CDR3 DNA reads TGTGCCATCAGGACTAGCGGGAGGAATGAGCAGTTCTTC.